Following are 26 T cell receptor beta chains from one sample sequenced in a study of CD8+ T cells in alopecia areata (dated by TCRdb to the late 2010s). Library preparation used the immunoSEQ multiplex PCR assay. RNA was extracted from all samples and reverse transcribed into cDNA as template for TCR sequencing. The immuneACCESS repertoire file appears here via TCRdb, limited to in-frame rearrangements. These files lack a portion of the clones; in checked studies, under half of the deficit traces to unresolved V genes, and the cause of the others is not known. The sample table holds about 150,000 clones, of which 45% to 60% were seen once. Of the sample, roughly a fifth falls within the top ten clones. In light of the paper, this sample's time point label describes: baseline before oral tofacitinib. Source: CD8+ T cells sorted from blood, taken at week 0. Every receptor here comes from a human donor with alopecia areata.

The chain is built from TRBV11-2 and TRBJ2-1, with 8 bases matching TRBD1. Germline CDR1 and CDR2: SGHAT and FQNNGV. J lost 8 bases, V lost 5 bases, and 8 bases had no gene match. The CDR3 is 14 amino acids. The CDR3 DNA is TGTGCCAGCAGCGGTCGGACAGGGAAGGATGAGCAGTTCTTC. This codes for CASSGRTGKDEQFF. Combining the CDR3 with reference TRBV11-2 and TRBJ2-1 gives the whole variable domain EAGVAQSPRYKIIEKRQSVAFWCNPISGHATLYWYQQILGQGPKLLIQFQNNGVVDDSQLPKDRFSAERLKGVDSTLKIQPAKLEDSAVYLCASSGRTGKDEQFFGPGTRLTVL.

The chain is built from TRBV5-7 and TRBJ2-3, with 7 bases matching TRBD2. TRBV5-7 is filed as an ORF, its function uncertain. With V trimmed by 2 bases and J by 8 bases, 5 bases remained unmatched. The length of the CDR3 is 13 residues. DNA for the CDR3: TGTGCCAGCAGCTTCCCAGCGGGGCCTACGCAGTATTTT. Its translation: CASSFPAGPTQYF.

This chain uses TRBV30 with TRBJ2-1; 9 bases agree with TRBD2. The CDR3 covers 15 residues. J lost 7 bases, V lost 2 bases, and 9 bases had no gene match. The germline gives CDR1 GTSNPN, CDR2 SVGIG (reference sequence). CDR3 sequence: CAWSPRRGGLNEQFF. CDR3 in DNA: TGTGCCTGGAGTCCCCGGCGGGGGGGCCTAAATGAGCAGTTCTTC.

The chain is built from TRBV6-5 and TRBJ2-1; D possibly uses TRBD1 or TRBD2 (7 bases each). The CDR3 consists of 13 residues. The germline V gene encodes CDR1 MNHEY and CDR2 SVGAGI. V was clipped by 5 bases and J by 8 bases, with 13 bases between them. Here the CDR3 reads CASSPRGGDEQFF. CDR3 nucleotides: TGTGCCAGCAGTCCCAGGGGGGGAGATGAGCAGTTCTTC.

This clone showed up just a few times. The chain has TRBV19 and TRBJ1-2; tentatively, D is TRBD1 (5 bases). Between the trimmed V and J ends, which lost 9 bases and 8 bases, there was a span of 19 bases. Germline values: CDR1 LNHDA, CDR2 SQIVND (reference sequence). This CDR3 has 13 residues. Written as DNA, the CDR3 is TGTGCCAGCTCCAGGTTGGACAAGGAAGGCTACACCTTC. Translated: CASSRLDKEGYTF.

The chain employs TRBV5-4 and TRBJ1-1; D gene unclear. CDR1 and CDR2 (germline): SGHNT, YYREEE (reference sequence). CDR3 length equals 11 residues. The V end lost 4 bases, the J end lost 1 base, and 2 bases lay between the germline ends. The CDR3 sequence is CASSGNTEAFF. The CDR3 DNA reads TGTGCCAGCAGCGGGAACACTGAAGCTTTCTTT.

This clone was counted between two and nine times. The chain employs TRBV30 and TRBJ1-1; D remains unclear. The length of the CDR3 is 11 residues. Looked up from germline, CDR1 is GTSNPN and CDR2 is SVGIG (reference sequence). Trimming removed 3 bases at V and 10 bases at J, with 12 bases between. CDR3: CAWRAGVGAFF. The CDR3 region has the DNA TGTGCCTGGAGGGCAGGAGTGGGAGCTTTCTTT.

The CDR3 DNA reads as TGTGCCAGCAGTGAACAGGGGACCTTCAATCAGCCCCAGCATTTT. Translation gives CASSEQGTFNQPQHF. The chain couples TRBV25-1 to TRBJ1-5; possible D gene TRBD1, 6 bases. Per germline, CDR1 MGHDK and CDR2 SYGVNS. This CDR3 spans 15 amino acids. Trimming took 2 bases from V and 3 from J, leaving 11 bases between them.

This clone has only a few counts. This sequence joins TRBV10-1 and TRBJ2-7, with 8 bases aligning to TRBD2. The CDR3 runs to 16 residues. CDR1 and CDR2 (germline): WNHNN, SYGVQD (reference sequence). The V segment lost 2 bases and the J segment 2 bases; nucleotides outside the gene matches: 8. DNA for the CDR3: TGCGCCAGCAGTGAGCAGACTAGCGCGGGTGCCTACGAGCAGTACTTC. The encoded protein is CASSEQTSAGAYEQYF.

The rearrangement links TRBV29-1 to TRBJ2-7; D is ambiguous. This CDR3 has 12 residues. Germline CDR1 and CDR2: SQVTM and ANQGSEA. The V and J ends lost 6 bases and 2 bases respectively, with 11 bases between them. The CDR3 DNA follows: TGCAGCGTGATGACCGGTACCTACGAGCAGTACTTC. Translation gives CSVMTGTYEQYF.

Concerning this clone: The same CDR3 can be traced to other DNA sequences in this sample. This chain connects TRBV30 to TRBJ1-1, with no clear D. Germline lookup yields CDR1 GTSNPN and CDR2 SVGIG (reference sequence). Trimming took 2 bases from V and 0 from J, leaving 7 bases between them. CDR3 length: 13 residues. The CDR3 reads CAWSSQLNTEAFF. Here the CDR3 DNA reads TGTGCCTGGAGTTCGCAGTTGAACACTGAAGCTTTCTTT. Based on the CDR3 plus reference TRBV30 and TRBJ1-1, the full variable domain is SQTIHQWPATLVQPVGSPLSLECTVEGTSNPNLYWYRQAAGRGLQLLFYSVGIGQISSEVPQNLSASRPQDRQFILSSKKLLLSDSGFYLCAWSSQLNTEAFFGQGTRLTVV.

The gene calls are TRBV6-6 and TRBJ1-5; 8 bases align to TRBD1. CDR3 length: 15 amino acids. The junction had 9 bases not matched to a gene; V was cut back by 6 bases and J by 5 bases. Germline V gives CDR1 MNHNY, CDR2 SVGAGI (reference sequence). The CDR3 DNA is TGTGCCAGCAGGTTCCCGGGACAGGCCCATCAGCCCCAGCATTTT. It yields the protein CASRFPGQAHQPQHF.

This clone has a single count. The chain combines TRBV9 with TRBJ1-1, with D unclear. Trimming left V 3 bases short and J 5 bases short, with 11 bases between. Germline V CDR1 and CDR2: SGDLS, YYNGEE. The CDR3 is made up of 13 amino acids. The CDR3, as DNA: TGTGCCAGCAGCGCCCCAACAAGAACTGAAGCTTTCTTT. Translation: CASSAPTRTEAFF.

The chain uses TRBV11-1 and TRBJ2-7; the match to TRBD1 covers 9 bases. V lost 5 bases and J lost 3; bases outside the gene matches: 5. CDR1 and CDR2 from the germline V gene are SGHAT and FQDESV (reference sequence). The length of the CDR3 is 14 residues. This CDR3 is CASSVGTGLYEQYF. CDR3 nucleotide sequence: TGTGCCAGCAGCGTCGGGACAGGGCTCTACGAGCAGTACTTC.

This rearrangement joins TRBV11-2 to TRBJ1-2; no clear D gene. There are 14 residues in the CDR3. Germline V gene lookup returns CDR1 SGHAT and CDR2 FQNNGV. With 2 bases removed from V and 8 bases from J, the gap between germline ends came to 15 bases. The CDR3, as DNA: TGTGCCAGCAGCTTATACAGATATATAGGAGGCTACACCTTC. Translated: CASSLYRYIGGYTF.

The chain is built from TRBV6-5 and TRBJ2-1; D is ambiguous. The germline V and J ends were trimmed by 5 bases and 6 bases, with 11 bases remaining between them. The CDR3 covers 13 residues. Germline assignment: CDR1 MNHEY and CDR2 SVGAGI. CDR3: CASSNRGLNEQFF. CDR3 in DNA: TGTGCCAGCAGTAACAGAGGCCTCAATGAGCAGTTCTTC.

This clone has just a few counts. CDR3 sequence (DNA): TGCGCCAGCAGTTGGGACGGACCCAACACAGATACGCAGTATTTT. Protein: CASSWDGPNTDTQYF. The chain couples TRBV5-1 to TRBJ2-3; perhaps D is TRBD1 or TRBD2 (5 bases each). The CDR3 is made up of 15 amino acids. Germline assignment: CDR1 SGHRS and CDR2 YFSETQ. Trimming left V 5 bases short and J 2 bases short, with 15 bases between.

The CDR3 nucleotides are TGTGCTAGTGGCGGGGACAGCCCCTACGAGCAGTACTTC. Protein sequence: CASGGDSPYEQYF. The chain carries TRBV12-5 and TRBJ2-7; 7 bases line up with TRBD1. With V trimmed by 6 bases and J by 2 bases, 4 bases remained unmatched. Germline lookup yields CDR1 LGHNT and CDR2 FRNRAP. CDR3 length: 13 amino acids.

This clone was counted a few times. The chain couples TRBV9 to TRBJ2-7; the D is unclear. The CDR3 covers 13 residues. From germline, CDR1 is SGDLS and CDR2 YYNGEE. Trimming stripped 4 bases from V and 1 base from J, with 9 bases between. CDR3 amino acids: CASSPQVSYEQYF. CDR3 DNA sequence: TGTGCCAGCAGCCCCCAAGTTTCCTACGAGCAGTACTTC.

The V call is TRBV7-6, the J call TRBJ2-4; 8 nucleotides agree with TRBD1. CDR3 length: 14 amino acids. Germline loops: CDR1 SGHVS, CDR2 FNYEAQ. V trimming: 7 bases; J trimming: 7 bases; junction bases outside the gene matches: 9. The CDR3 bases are TGTGCCAGCACCAAGACAGGGGCAGCGAACATTCAGTACTTC. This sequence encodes CASTKTGAANIQYF. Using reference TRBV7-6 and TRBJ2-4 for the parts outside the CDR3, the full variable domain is GAGVSQSPRYKVTKRGQDVALRCDPISGHVSLYWYRQALGQGPEFLTYFNYEAQQDKSGLPNDRFSAERPEGSISTLTIQRTEQRDSAMYRCASTKTGAANIQYFGAGTRLSVL.

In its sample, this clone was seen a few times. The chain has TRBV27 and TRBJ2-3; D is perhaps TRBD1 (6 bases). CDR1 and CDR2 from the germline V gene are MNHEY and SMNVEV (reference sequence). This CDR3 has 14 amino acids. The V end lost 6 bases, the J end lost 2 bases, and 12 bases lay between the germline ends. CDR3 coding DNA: TGTGCCAGCAGCACAGGGCTTTACACAGATACGCAGTATTTT. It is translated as CASSTGLYTDTQYF.

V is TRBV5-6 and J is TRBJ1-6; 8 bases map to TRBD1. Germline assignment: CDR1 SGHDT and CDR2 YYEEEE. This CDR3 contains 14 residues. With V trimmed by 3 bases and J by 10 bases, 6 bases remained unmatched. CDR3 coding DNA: TGTGCCAGCAGCTGGGGCAGGGGGCTGTCACCCCTCCACTTT. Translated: CASSWGRGLSPLHF.

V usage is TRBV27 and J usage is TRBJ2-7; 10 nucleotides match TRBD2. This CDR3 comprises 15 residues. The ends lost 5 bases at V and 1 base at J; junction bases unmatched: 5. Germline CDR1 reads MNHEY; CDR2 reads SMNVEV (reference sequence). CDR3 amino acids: CASSVAGGGSYEQYF. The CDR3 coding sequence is TGTGCCAGCAGTGTAGCGGGGGGTGGGTCCTACGAGCAGTACTTC.

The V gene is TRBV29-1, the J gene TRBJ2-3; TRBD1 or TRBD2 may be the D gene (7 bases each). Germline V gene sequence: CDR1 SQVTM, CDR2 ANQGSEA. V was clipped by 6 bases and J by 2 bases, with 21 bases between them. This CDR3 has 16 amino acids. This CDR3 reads CSVTPPRGGNTDTQYF. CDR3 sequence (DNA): TGCAGCGTCACCCCACCCAGGGGGGGCAACACAGATACGCAGTATTTT.

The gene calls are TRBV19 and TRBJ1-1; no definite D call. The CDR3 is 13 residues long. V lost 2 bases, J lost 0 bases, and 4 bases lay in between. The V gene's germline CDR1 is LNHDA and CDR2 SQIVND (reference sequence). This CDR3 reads CASSISLNTEAFF. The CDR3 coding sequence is TGTGCCAGTAGTATATCCCTGAACACTGAAGCTTTCTTT. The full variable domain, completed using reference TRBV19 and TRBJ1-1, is DGGITQSPKYLFRKEGQNVTLSCEQNLNHDAMYWYRQDPGQGLRLIYYSQIVNDFQKGDIAEGYSVSREKKESFPLTVTSAQKNPTAFYLCASSISLNTEAFFGQGTRLTVV.

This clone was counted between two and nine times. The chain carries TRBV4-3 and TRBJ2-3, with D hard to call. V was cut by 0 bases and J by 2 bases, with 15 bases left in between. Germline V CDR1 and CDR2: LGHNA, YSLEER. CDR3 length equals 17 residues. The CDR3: CASSQDQVSSTTDTQYF. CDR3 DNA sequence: TGCGCCAGCAGCCAAGATCAGGTCTCCTCAACCACAGATACGCAGTATTTT.